This entry is about one T cell receptor (beta chain). This record belongs to a study of blood T cell repertoires in COVID-19. The V end lost 4 bases, the J end lost 7 bases, and 14 bases lay between the germline ends. The germline CDR1 and CDR2 sequences are SGHTA and FQGTGA. The CDR3 consists of 14 residues. Sequenced by immunoSEQ multiplex PCR; TCRdb stores in-frame clones only, minus some. Of approximately 330,000 clones in the sample, around 91% were seen once. The chain links TRBV7-3 to TRBJ1-5; D is ambiguous. Specimen: peripheral blood. This clonotype was obtained from a woman in her forties with COVID-19, enrolled during active disease. The chain's CDR3 is CASSSGSLSQPQHF. Here the CDR3 DNA reads TGTGCCAGCAGCTCGGGTTCCTTAAGCCAGCCCCAGCATTTT.